Shown below are 32 T cell receptor beta chains from a single sample sequenced in a study of T cells in Graves' hyperthyroidism and ophthalmopathy. Regions amplified from RNA transcripts were the TCR beta CDR3 regions. First-round RT-PCR targeting the TCR CDR3 was performed with the HTBI primer set. MiXCR, applied by TCRdb to the multiplex PCR reads, yields one record per CDR3 protein. Counted here are roughly 700,000 distinct CDR3 sequences, under 45% occurring once; the ten biggest clones make up around 32%. Input material: blood. The receptors here all came from a woman aged 40 to 50 with Graves' hyperthyroidism.

This clonotype has at least ten counts. The rearrangement joins TRBV7-2 to TRBJ1-2; D not resolved. Germline lookup yields CDR1 SGHTA and CDR2 FQGNSA. V was trimmed by 5 bases and J by 1 base, leaving 11 bases between them. The CDR3 extends over 14 amino acids. The CDR3 DNA is TGTGCCAGCAGCCGCCAACCCGATAACTATGGCTACACCTTC. It specifies CASSRQPDNYGYTF.

The sample holds many counts of this clonotype. Compared with germline, one end of the junction differs, possibly owing to a read error. The CDR3 nucleotides are TGCAGCCCTCCTCCGGGACTAGGAAAGGACTTC. Protein sequence: CSPPPGLGKDF. The chain couples TRBV20-1 to TRBJ2-7; 8 bases fit TRBD2. Germline V gene sequence: CDR1 DFQATT, CDR2 SNEGSKA (reference sequence). This CDR3 is built from 11 residues.

This clonotype was seen at least ten times. The V and J genes are TRBV10-1 and TRBJ1-4; D is perhaps TRBD1 (6 bases). Germline CDR1 WNHNN, CDR2 SYGVQD (reference sequence). The CDR3 length is 14 residues. V was trimmed by 3 bases and J by 8 bases, leaving 13 bases between them. In DNA, the CDR3 is TGCGCCAGCAGTGATCCCAGGGGAAGGGAAAAACTGTTTTTT. Protein product: CASSDPRGREKLFF.

This clonotype was seen a few times. The rearrangement links TRBV25-1 to TRBJ2-6; the D is unclear. CDR1 and CDR2 (germline): MGHDK, SYGVNS. The V and J ends lost 10 bases and 1 base respectively, with 5 bases between them. CDR3 length: 12 amino acids. The CDR3 is CAIPSGANVLTF. CDR3 DNA: TGTGCCATACCTTCTGGGGCCAACGTCCTGACTTTC. Using reference TRBV25-1 and TRBJ2-6 for the parts outside the CDR3, the full variable domain is EADIYQTPRYLVIGTGKKITLECSQTMGHDKMYWYQQDPGMELHLIHYSYGVNSTEKGDLSSESTVSRIRTEHFPLTLESARPSHTSQYLCAIPSGANVLTFGAGSRLTVL.

The chain uses TRBV15 and TRBJ2-2; D is undetermined. The CDR3 consists of 17 residues. Germline CDR1 reads LNHNV; CDR2 reads YYDKDF (reference sequence). V was trimmed by 0 bases and J by 5 bases, leaving 16 bases between them. The CDR3 DNA is TGTGCCACCAGCAGAGACGGACGCAGTCTTTGGACCGGGGAGCTGTTTTTT. It yields the protein CATSRDGRSLWTGELFF.

There are many counts of this clonotype. This chain joins TRBV19 and TRBJ1-1, with D possibly matching TRBD1 (5 bases). CDR3 length equals 13 residues. Trimming stripped 1 base from V and 7 bases from J, with 10 bases between. Germline-derived CDR1 and CDR2 are LNHDA and SQIVND (reference sequence). The CDR3 nucleotides read TGTGCCAGTAGTATAGTAGGGGCAGTTGAAGCTTTCTTT. It translates to CASSIVGAVEAFF.

Many counts were recorded for this clonotype. J is TRBJ2-7 and V is TRBV19; 9 nucleotides line up with TRBD1. This CDR3 has 14 amino acids. V lost 5 bases to trimming and J lost 3 bases; unmatched junction nucleotides: 5. Germline values: CDR1 LNHDA, CDR2 SQIVND (reference sequence). The CDR3 sequence is CASSFGTGLYEQYF. Written as DNA, the CDR3 is TGTGCCAGTAGTTTCGGGACAGGGCTCTACGAGCAGTACTTC.

This clonotype was recorded at least ten times. This chain links TRBV19 with TRBJ1-2; TRBD1 matches at 8 bases. CDR1 is LNHDA and CDR2 is SQIVND in the germline V gene (reference sequence). V shed 6 bases, J shed 4 bases, and the junction held 4 bases outside the gene matches. CDR3 length: 13 residues. CDR3 in amino acids: CASRDRDAYGYTF. CDR3 coding DNA: TGTGCCAGTAGGGACAGGGATGCCTATGGCTACACCTTC.

The chain links TRBV29-1 to TRBJ1-1, with a weak D call TRBD1 (6 bases). The V and J ends lost 5 bases and 3 bases respectively, with 10 bases between them. Germline V gives CDR1 SQVTM, CDR2 ANQGSEA. The CDR3 spans 12 residues. The CDR3 protein is CSVYREDTEAFF. CDR3 sequence (DNA): TGCAGCGTTTACAGGGAAGACACTGAAGCTTTCTTT.

This clonotype came up many times. The chain has TRBV10-2 and TRBJ1-5; D is ambiguous. CDR1 WSHSY and CDR2 SAAADI come from the germline V gene. The V and J ends lost 7 bases and 7 bases respectively, with 11 bases between them. The CDR3 has 12 amino acids. CDR3 protein: CASMNEYQPQHF. The CDR3 DNA sequence: TGCGCCAGCATGAATGAGTACCAGCCCCAGCATTTT.

This clonotype turned up a few times. This rearrangement joins TRBV7-9 to TRBJ2-6; a possible D gene is TRBD1 (5 bases). CDR3 length: 18 residues. V lost 1 base and J lost 0, with 13 bases in between. Germline-derived CDR1 and CDR2 are SEHNR and FQNEAQ (reference sequence). CDR3 coding DNA: TGTGCCAGCAGCTTAGTAACAGGTGGACCCTCTGGGGCCAACGTCCTGACTTTC. Translating gives CASSLVTGGPSGANVLTF.

The chain combines TRBV20-1 with TRBJ2-1; the D is unclear. CDR1 and CDR2 from the germline V gene are DFQATT and SNEGSKA (reference sequence). V lost 3 bases and J 8 bases, leaving 11 bases between the germline ends. The CDR3 spans 12 residues. The CDR3, as DNA: TGCAGTGCTAGGGGGTCGGGCCATGAGCAGTTCTTC. Protein product: CSARGSGHEQFF.

In this sample, this clonotype turned up a few times. This chain's CDR3 is CASSQEGQGGSQPQHF. The CDR3 DNA reads as TGTGCCAGCAGCCAAGAGGGACAGGGTGGTTCTCAGCCCCAGCATTTT. The chain joins TRBV7-8 to TRBJ1-5, with 9 bases identical to TRBD1. Germline V gene lookup returns CDR1 SGHVS and CDR2 FQNEAQ. Trimming took 5 bases from V and 6 from J; bases not matched to a gene: 11. The CDR3 sequence is 16 residues long.

This clonotype was seen many times. The rearrangement uses TRBV12-3 or TRBV12-4 and TRBJ2-7; D is unresolved. With 6 bases removed from V and 2 bases from J, the gap between germline ends came to 11 bases. This CDR3 comprises 13 residues. The CDR3 spells CASSSTAPYEQYF. For the CDR3, the DNA is TGTGCCAGCAGCTCGACCGCCCCCTACGAGCAGTACTTC.

This clonotype has a count of ten or more. V and J are TRBV10-1 and TRBJ1-4, with D uncertain. V was shortened by 0 bases and J by 5 bases, with 10 bases between the two germline ends. CDR1 is WNHNN, CDR2 SYGVQD, per germline (reference sequence). There are 15 residues in the CDR3. The CDR3 DNA is TGCGCCAGCAGTGAGTCGTTAAGCATCAATGAAAAACTGTTTTTT. This gives the protein CASSESLSINEKLFF.

The chain is built from TRBV6-1 and TRBJ2-7; TRBD1 aligns across 11 bases. CDR1 and CDR2 from the germline V gene are MNHNS and SASEGT. V was pared by 8 bases and J by 5 bases, with 5 bases of the junction left unmatched. The CDR3 length is 13 residues. The CDR3 is CASLGQGVDEQYF. As DNA, the CDR3 is TGTGCCAGCTTGGGACAGGGGGTCGACGAGCAGTACTTC.

This clonotype appeared a single time. The chain couples TRBV7-9 to TRBJ2-7; no clear D. Deletions cut 6 bases from V and 7 bases from J, with 22 bases between. The CDR3 consists of 15 residues. Germline values: CDR1 SEHNR, CDR2 FQNEAQ (reference sequence). CDR3 DNA sequence: TGTGCCAGCAGTTTATCGAGCTCATCTACGAAGGAGCAGTACTTC. Translating gives CASSLSSSSTKEQYF.

As to this clonotype: Just one base apart from a much larger clone, this may be a read error. The chain recombines TRBV9 with TRBJ2-7; D is ambiguous. The DNA end is a closer match to TRBJ2-1, so the J assignment may be wrong. Germline CDR1 SGDLS, CDR2 YYNGEE. The CDR3 is 15 residues long. Here the CDR3 reads CASSVGAGPNYEQFF. The CDR3 DNA follows: TGTGCCAGCAGCGTAGGGGCAGGCCCCAACTACGAGCAGTTCTTC.

A few counts support this clonotype. J is TRBJ2-3 and V is TRBV24-1; maybe TRBD2 (5 bases). Trimming pared 1 base from V and 3 bases from J, leaving 13 bases between. This CDR3 contains 16 residues. CDR1 and CDR2 (germline): KGHDR, SFDVKD. The CDR3 protein is CATSDFEDYNTDTQYF. The CDR3 coding sequence is TGTGCCACCAGTGATTTCGAAGACTATAATACAGATACGCAGTATTTT.

This clonotype was observed a handful of times. J is TRBJ2-3 and V is TRBV7-9, with D hard to call. Trimming removed 3 bases at V and 4 bases at J, with 8 bases between. Germline V lookup: CDR1 SEHNR, CDR2 FQNEAQ (reference sequence). The CDR3 extends over 13 amino acids. The CDR3 reads CASSFGVADTQYF. In nucleotides, the CDR3 is TGTGCCAGCAGCTTTGGTGTCGCAGATACGCAGTATTTT.

The rearrangement links TRBV12-3 or TRBV12-4 to TRBJ2-2; 8 nucleotides match TRBD2. The junction had 6 bases not matched to a gene; V was cut back by 7 bases and J by 5 bases. CDR3 length: 14 residues. The CDR3 DNA sequence: TGTGCCAGCACCCGGGGGGGGGCAACCGGGGAGCTGTTTTTT. Protein product: CASTRGGATGELFF.

Many counts were recorded for this clonotype. V usage is TRBV6-5 and J usage is TRBJ1-3; 7 positions match TRBD1. CDR1 and CDR2 (germline): MNHEY, SVGAGI. This CDR3 has 13 amino acids. V shed 8 bases, J shed 3 bases, and the junction held 4 bases outside the gene matches. The CDR3, as DNA: TGTGCCAGCCAGGGGGAGTTTGGAAACACCATATATTTT. This encodes CASQGEFGNTIYF.

Concerning this clonotype itself: This may stem from a read error, because a much larger clone lies one nucleotide away. The chain links TRBV6-5 to TRBJ1-2; a possible D gene is TRBD1 (5 bases). The CDR3 spans 14 residues. V lost 4 bases and J 6 bases, leaving 15 bases between the germline ends. Germline loops: CDR1 MNHEY, CDR2 SVGAGI. The CDR3 region is CASSSGSGYHGYTF. CDR3 bases: TGTGCCAGCAGTTCAGGGTCCGGATACCATGGCTACACCTTC.

This clonotype was detected only a few times. The rearrangement joins TRBV4-1 to TRBJ1-5; D might be TRBD1 (5 bases). V shed 0 bases and J shed 6 bases, with 15 bases lying between them. This CDR3 is 16 amino acids long. The germline V gene encodes CDR1 MGHRA and CDR2 YSYEKL. The CDR3: CASSQDYGRAGQPQHF. CDR3 bases: TGCGCCAGCAGCCAAGACTACGGCAGGGCAGGTCAGCCCCAGCATTTT.

This clonotype was seen many times. The chain joins TRBV29-1 to TRBJ2-7; D uncertain. The germline CDR1 and CDR2 sequences are SQVTM and ANQGSEA. V was clipped by 7 bases and J by 4 bases, with 8 bases between them. The CDR3 totals 10 residues. CDR3 residues: CSAVGYEQYF. CDR3 DNA: TGCAGCGCCGTGGGGTACGAGCAGTACTTC.

V is TRBV4-3 and J is TRBJ1-6; 7 bases are a match to TRBD1. There are 16 residues in the CDR3. Germline loops: CDR1 LGHNA, CDR2 YSLEER. The trim removed 2 bases at V and 14 bases at J, leaving 15 bases unmatched. CDR3 residues: CASSQLDRAWGFTLHF. In nucleotides, the CDR3 is TGCGCCAGCAGCCAATTAGACAGGGCCTGGGGGTTCACCCTCCACTTT.

The chain joins TRBV7-6 to TRBJ2-2; D is perhaps TRBD1 or TRBD2 (5 bases each). The CDR3 sequence is 16 residues long. Germline lookup yields CDR1 SGHVS and CDR2 FNYEAQ. Trimming left V 6 bases short and J 4 bases short, with 18 bases between. The CDR3 loop reads CASRGPGTTATGELFF. For the CDR3, the DNA is TGTGCCAGCAGGGGACCGGGAACCACAGCCACCGGGGAGCTGTTTTTT.

This clonotype was recorded only once. The rearrangement joins TRBV9 to TRBJ2-7, with D perhaps TRBD2 (7 bases). The V gene lost 4 bases and the J gene lost 3 bases, with 14 bases spanning the gap. Germline assignment: CDR1 SGDLS and CDR2 YYNGEE. CDR3 length: 14 amino acids. The CDR3 nucleotides read TGTGCCAGCAGCCAAGAGGGGGGGATCTACGAGCAGTACTTC. It codes for CASSQEGGIYEQYF.

The genes are TRBV7-9 and TRBJ2-3; D unclear. Germline CDR1 and CDR2: SEHNR and FQNEAQ (reference sequence). This CDR3 is 17 amino acids long. V lost 5 bases and J 0 bases, leaving 18 bases between the germline ends. CDR3 nucleotide sequence: TGTGCCAGCAGCGGGCCCCCCGTAAGACTTAGCACAGATACGCAGTATTTT. As protein: CASSGPPVRLSTDTQYF.

In regard to this clonotype: A read error may be the cause here, since a much bigger clone is one base away. This chain links TRBV29-1 with TRBJ1-2, with 7 bases that match TRBD1. Unmatched junction bases numbered 8, after V lost 1 base and J lost 6 bases. The CDR3 contains 14 residues. CDR1 and CDR2 from the germline V gene are SQVTM and ANQGSEA. The CDR3 nucleotides are TGCAGCGTTGAAGGTTTCTCCGGACAGGATGGCTACACCTTC. It is translated as CSVEGFSGQDGYTF.

The chain is built from TRBV24-1 and TRBJ2-7; D ambiguous. Per the germline V gene, CDR1 is KGHDR and CDR2 is SFDVKD. The germline V and J ends were trimmed by 9 bases and 3 bases, with 2 bases remaining between them. CDR3 length equals 9 residues. The CDR3 DNA is TGTGCCACCGACTACGAGCAGTACTTC. Translation gives CATDYEQYF.

This chain joins TRBV27 and TRBJ1-5, with D unresolved. V dropped 5 bases and J dropped 1 base, with 12 bases sitting between them. The CDR3 totals 15 residues. Germline CDR1 and CDR2: MNHEY and SMNVEV (reference sequence). CDR3 sequence reads: CASSPTRVSNQPQHF. The CDR3 nucleotides read TGTGCCAGCAGTCCCACCCGTGTGAGCAATCAGCCCCAGCATTTT.